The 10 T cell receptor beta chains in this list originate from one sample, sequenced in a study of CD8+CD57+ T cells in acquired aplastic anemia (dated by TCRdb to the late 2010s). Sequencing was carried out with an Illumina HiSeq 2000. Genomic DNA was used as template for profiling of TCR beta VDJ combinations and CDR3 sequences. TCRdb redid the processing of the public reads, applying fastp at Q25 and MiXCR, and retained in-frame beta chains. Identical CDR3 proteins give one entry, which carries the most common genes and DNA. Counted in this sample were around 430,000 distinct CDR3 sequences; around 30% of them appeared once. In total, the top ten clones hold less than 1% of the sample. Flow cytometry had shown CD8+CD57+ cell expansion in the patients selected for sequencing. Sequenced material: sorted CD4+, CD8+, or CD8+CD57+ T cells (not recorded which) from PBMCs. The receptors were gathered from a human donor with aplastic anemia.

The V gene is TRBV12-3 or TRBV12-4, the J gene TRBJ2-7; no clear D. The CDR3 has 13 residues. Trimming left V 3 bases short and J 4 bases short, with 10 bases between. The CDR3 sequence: CASSFAGNYEQYF. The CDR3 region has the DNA TGTGCCAGCAGTTTCGCAGGAAATTACGAGCAGTACTTC.

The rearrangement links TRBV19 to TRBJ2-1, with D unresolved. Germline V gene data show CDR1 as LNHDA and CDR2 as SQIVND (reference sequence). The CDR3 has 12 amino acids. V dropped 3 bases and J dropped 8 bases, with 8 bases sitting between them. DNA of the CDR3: TGTGCCAGTAGTATCCAGACCCATGAGCAGTTCTTC. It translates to CASSIQTHEQFF.

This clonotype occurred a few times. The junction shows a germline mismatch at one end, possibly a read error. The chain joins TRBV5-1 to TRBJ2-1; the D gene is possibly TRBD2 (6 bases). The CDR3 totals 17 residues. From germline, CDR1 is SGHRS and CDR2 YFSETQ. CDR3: CVSSFGLSGSSYNEQFF. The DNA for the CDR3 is TGCGTCAGCAGCTTTGGCCTTAGCGGTAGCTCCTACAATGAGCAGTTCTTC.

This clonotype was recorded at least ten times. Here the CDR3 DNA reads TGTGCCAGCAGTGAGGGACAACCGGACACTGAAGCTTTCTTT. Translating it yields CASSEGQPDTEAFF. The gene calls are TRBV2 and TRBJ1-1, with D perhaps matching TRBD1 (6 bases). This CDR3 contains 14 residues. V was cut by 3 bases and J by 3 bases, with 11 bases left in between. The germline gives CDR1 SNHLY, CDR2 FYNNEI.

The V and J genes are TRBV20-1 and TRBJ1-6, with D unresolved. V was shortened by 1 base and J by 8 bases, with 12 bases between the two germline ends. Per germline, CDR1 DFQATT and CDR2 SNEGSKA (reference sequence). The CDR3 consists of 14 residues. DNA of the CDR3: TGCAGTGCTAGAGCCGTGGTGACGCATTCACCCCTCCACTTT. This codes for CSARAVVTHSPLHF.

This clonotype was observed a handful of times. As DNA, the CDR3 is TGTGCCAGCAGCTTCCAGGGGACTTTGACTGAAGCTTTCTTT. This codes for CASSFQGTLTEAFF. The chain is built from TRBV11-2 and TRBJ1-1; D possibly corresponds to TRBD1 (6 bases). The V gene lost 3 bases and the J gene lost 5 bases, with 13 bases spanning the gap. The CDR3 runs 14 residues. CDR1 SGHAT and CDR2 FQNNGV come from the germline V gene.

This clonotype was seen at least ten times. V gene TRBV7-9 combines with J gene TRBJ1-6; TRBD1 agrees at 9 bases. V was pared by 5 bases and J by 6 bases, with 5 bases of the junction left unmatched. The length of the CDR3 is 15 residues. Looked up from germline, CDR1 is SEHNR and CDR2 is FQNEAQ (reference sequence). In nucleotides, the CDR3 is TGTGCCAGCAGCATACAGGGGGCAGGTAATTCACCCCTCCACTTT. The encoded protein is CASSIQGAGNSPLHF.

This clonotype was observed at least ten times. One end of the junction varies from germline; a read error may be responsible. The CDR3 DNA reads TGTGCCAGTAGTCTGGGACTCAACACTGAAGCTTTCTTT. This encodes CASSLGLNTEAFF. The chain couples TRBV5-1 to TRBJ1-1; tentatively, D is TRBD1 (5 bases). The CDR3 sequence is 13 residues long. Germline assignment: CDR1 SGHRS and CDR2 YFSETQ.

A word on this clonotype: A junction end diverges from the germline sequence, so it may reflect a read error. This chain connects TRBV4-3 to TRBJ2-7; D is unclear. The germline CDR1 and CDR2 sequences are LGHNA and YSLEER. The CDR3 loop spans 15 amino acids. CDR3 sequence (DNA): TGCGCCAGCAGCCAAGATGTCGGTCTCCTCTACGAGCAGCACTTC. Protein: CASSQDVGLLYEQHF.

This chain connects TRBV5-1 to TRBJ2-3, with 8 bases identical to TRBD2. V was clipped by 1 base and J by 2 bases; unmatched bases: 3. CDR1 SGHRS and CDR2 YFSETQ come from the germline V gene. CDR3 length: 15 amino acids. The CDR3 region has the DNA TGCGCCAGCAGCTTGACTAGCGGATACACAGATACGCAGTATTTT. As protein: CASSLTSGYTDTQYF.